These 26 T cell receptor beta chains originate from one sample sequenced in a study of radiation and T cells in renal cell carcinoma. Stated time point: baseline pretreatment blood. Treatment noted: 15 Gy SBRT to primary tumor, nephrectomy 4 weeks later. The method was immunoSEQ multiplex PCR; TCRdb's version includes in-frame clones alone and lacks a portion of them. The sample yields about 130,000 clones, roughly 88% seen once. The source material was blood, sampled from a patient whose treatment included radiotherapy and nephrectomy. The receptors derive from a woman aged 50 to 65 with renal cell carcinoma.

The chain carries TRBV7-8 and TRBJ1-4; TRBD1 might be the D (5 bases). Germline V lookup: CDR1 SGHVS, CDR2 FQNEAQ. The CDR3 extends over 16 amino acids. Deletions cut 3 bases from V and 8 bases from J, with 19 bases between. CDR3 residues: CASSFSLVGPGEKLFF. Written as DNA, the CDR3 is TGTGCCAGCAGCTTTAGTCTGGTAGGGCCAGGGGAAAAACTGTTTTTT.

There are a few counts of this clone. The rearrangement uses TRBV7-3 and TRBJ2-3, with 10 bases identical to TRBD2. Trimming removed 6 bases from V and 2 bases from J; junction bases left unmatched: 2. Germline loops: CDR1 SGHTA, CDR2 FQGTGA. The CDR3 runs to 14 residues. The CDR3 reads CASSLAGATDTQYF. The CDR3 DNA is TGTGCCAGCAGTCTAGCGGGGGCCACAGATACGCAGTATTTT. The variable domain in full, with the rest retrieved from reference TRBV7-3 and TRBJ2-3, is GAGVSQTPSNKVTEKGKYVELRCDPISGHTALYWYRQSLGQGPEFLIYFQGTGAADDSGLPNDRFFAVRPEGSVSTLKIQRTERGDSAVYLCASSLAGATDTQYFGPGTRLTVL.

The chain carries TRBV5-5 and TRBJ1-2; 7 positions match TRBD1. The CDR3 totals 13 residues. The junction had 8 bases not matched to a gene; V was cut back by 4 bases and J by 8 bases. Germline V gives CDR1 SGHKS, CDR2 YYEKEE (reference sequence). CDR3 loop: CASSQTGSGGYTF. CDR3 DNA sequence: TGTGCCAGCAGCCAGACAGGGTCGGGAGGCTACACCTTC.

V usage is TRBV19 and J usage is TRBJ2-7; TRBD1 might be the D (6 bases). Trimming removed 4 bases at V and 3 bases at J, with 13 bases between. Germline V gives CDR1 LNHDA, CDR2 SQIVND (reference sequence). There are 14 residues in the CDR3. The CDR3 loop reads CASSTRDMVYEQYF. The CDR3, as DNA: TGTGCCAGTAGTACCCGGGACATGGTCTACGAGCAGTACTTC.

In its sample, this clone was seen a few times. The chain joins TRBV11-2 to TRBJ1-5, with D perhaps TRBD1 (5 bases). CDR1 is SGHAT and CDR2 is FQNNGV in the germline V gene. The CDR3 contains 15 residues. Trimming cost V 3 bases and J 7 bases, with 16 bases left between them. The DNA for the CDR3 is TGTGCCAGCAGCTTTTCGTCAGGGAGAGGCCAGCCCCAGCATTTT. As protein: CASSFSSGRGQPQHF.

This chain links TRBV7-8 with TRBJ2-2, with unresolved D. Germline V lookup: CDR1 SGHVS, CDR2 FQNEAQ. The CDR3 consists of 16 residues. V was cut by 4 bases and J by 1 base, with 13 bases left in between. This chain's CDR3 is CASSSHPSVNTGELFF. The CDR3 DNA is TGTGCCAGCAGCTCCCACCCCAGCGTGAACACCGGGGAGCTGTTTTTT.

This rearrangement joins TRBV5-1 to TRBJ2-1; TRBD2 might be the D (6 bases). V dropped 4 bases and J dropped 2 bases, with 16 bases sitting between them. The CDR3 extends over 16 amino acids. Germline V gene sequence: CDR1 SGHRS, CDR2 YFSETQ. For the CDR3, the DNA is TGCGCCAGCAGCAGTACCCCCGGGGGAGCCTACAATGAGCAGTTCTTC. This sequence encodes CASSSTPGGAYNEQFF.

V gene TRBV7-2 combines with J gene TRBJ1-2; D is uncertain. Germline V gene sequence: CDR1 SGHTA, CDR2 FQGNSA. V was clipped by 3 bases and J by 7 bases, with 9 bases between them. This CDR3 has 12 residues. CDR3 protein: CASSFSLSGYTF. The CDR3 DNA sequence: TGTGCCAGCAGCTTCAGTCTTAGTGGCTACACCTTC.

The chain combines TRBV6-5 with TRBJ2-7; 7 nucleotides match TRBD2. Trimming took 6 bases from V and 1 from J; bases not matched to a gene: 6. This CDR3 is 14 amino acids long. The V gene's germline CDR1 is MNHEY and CDR2 SVGAGI. The CDR3 nucleotides are TGTGCCAGCAGACCTCGACTAGCTTCCTACGAGCAGTACTTC. Amino acids: CASRPRLASYEQYF.

V usage is TRBV5-1 and J usage is TRBJ2-1; 9 nucleotides align to TRBD1. V trimming: 3 bases; J trimming: 3 bases; junction bases outside the gene matches: 4. CDR1 and CDR2 (germline): SGHRS, YFSETQ. The CDR3 runs to 15 residues. In nucleotides, the CDR3 is TGCGCCAGCAGCTCGGGGGACAGGGACTACAATGAGCAGTTCTTC. Its protein product is CASSSGDRDYNEQFF.

This chain joins TRBV29-1 and TRBJ2-7, with 7 bases fitting TRBD1. The germline V gene has CDR1 SQVTM and CDR2 ANQGSEA. The CDR3 sequence is 12 residues long. V lost 7 bases, J lost 3 bases, and 6 bases stayed unmatched. The CDR3 DNA follows: TGCAGCGCTGGGGACAGAGACTACGAGCAGTACTTC. This gives the protein CSAGDRDYEQYF.

The CDR3 region is CASRGQGTYEQYF. The DNA of the CDR3 is TGTGCCAGTAGAGGGCAGGGGACGTACGAGCAGTACTTC. The V call is TRBV19, the J call TRBJ2-7, with D perhaps TRBD1 (6 bases). The V end was cut by 6 bases, the J end by 4 bases, with 13 bases between. This CDR3 comprises 13 residues. From germline, CDR1 is LNHDA and CDR2 SQIVND (reference sequence).

This clone was detected only once. This rearrangement joins TRBV7-3 to TRBJ1-3; TRBD1 matches at 7 bases. Germline-derived CDR1 and CDR2 are SGHTA and FQGTGA. V was pared by 5 bases and J by 1 base, with 5 bases of the junction left unmatched. The CDR3 totals 15 residues. The CDR3 DNA sequence: TGTGCCAGCAGCATGAACAGGGGATCTGGAAACACCATATATTTT. It is translated as CASSMNRGSGNTIYF.

The J gene is TRBJ1-5, the V gene TRBV28; 7 nucleotides line up with TRBD1. The ends lost 6 bases at V and 4 bases at J; junction bases unmatched: 9. This CDR3 has 15 residues. Germline V gene lookup returns CDR1 MDHEN and CDR2 SYDVKM. CDR3 protein: CASSERQGFNQPQHF. CDR3 in DNA: TGTGCCAGCAGCGAGAGACAGGGCTTTAATCAGCCCCAGCATTTT.

The V call is TRBV7-9, the J call TRBJ1-2; 7 bases align to TRBD1. V was clipped by 4 bases and J by 6 bases; unmatched bases: 5. Germline V gives CDR1 SEHNR, CDR2 FQNEAQ (reference sequence). The CDR3 spans 13 residues. CDR3 loop: CASSSDRAHGYTF. The CDR3 DNA reads as TGTGCCAGCAGCTCAGACAGGGCACATGGCTACACCTTC. Full variable domain (rest looked up from reference TRBV7-9 and TRBJ1-2): DTGVSQNPRHKITKRGQNVTFRCDPISEHNRLYWYRQTLGQGPEFLTYFQNEAQLEKSRLLSDRFSAERPKGSFSTLEIQRTEQGDSAMYLCASSSDRAHGYTFGSGTRLTVV.

This sequence joins TRBV19 and TRBJ2-3, with 7 bases identical to TRBD2. Looked up from germline, CDR1 is LNHDA and CDR2 is SQIVND (reference sequence). With V trimmed by 1 base and J by 4 bases, 2 bases remained unmatched. The CDR3 extends over 14 amino acids. In nucleotides, the CDR3 is TGTGCCAGTAGTATAGTGCTAGCGGCAGATACGCAGTATTTT. Its protein product is CASSIVLAADTQYF.

The V and J genes are TRBV10-3 and TRBJ2-7, with 9 positions matching TRBD1. This CDR3 spans 13 amino acids. Looked up from germline, CDR1 is ENHRY and CDR2 is SYGVKD. V trimming: 8 bases; J trimming: 5 bases; junction bases outside the gene matches: 7. The CDR3: CAIASGTGNEQYF. CDR3 DNA sequence: TGTGCCATCGCCTCCGGGACAGGGAACGAGCAGTACTTC.

CDR3 nucleotide sequence: TGTGCCAGCAGCTCCTCAGGGGGGGGCGGCCAGCCCCAGCATTTT. This gives the protein CASSSSGGGGQPQHF. The chain recombines TRBV11-2 with TRBJ1-5, with 7 bases that match TRBD1. Germline loops: CDR1 SGHAT, CDR2 FQNNGV. Germline trimming cut 4 bases from V and 7 bases from J; bases unmatched to any gene: 10. This CDR3 is built from 15 residues.

In regard to this clone: Other DNA sequences from this sample encode an identical CDR3 as well. The chain is built from TRBV29-1 and TRBJ1-2; no definite D call. This CDR3 is built from 12 residues. Germline V gene sequence: CDR1 SQVTM, CDR2 ANQGSEA. Trimming removed 1 base at V and 5 bases at J, with 8 bases between. The CDR3 region is CSVEGPLYGYTF. Written as DNA, the CDR3 is TGCAGCGTTGAAGGCCCTCTGTATGGCTACACCTTC.

V usage is TRBV18 and J usage is TRBJ2-7; D is undetermined. The CDR3 has 14 amino acids. The germline V gene encodes CDR1 KGHSH and CDR2 LQKENI. The V gene lost 0 bases and the J gene lost 1 base, with 7 bases spanning the gap. The CDR3 region has the DNA TGTGCCAGCTCACCACCGGTCAGTTCCTACGAGCAGTACTTC. Translating gives CASSPPVSSYEQYF.

This clone appeared once. This rearrangement joins TRBV29-1 to TRBJ2-1, with a weak D call TRBD1 (6 bases). The CDR3 is made up of 12 amino acids. Trimming took off 7 bases at V and 7 bases at J, with 14 bases between the two ends. Germline CDR1 and CDR2: SQVTM and ANQGSEA. The CDR3 here is CSGHRERNEQFF. CDR3 DNA sequence: TGCAGCGGACACAGGGAAAGAAATGAGCAGTTCTTC.

The rearrangement joins TRBV6-6 to TRBJ2-7, with 11 bases matching TRBD1. From germline, CDR1 is MNHNY and CDR2 SVGAGI (reference sequence). The CDR3 totals 14 residues. The J segment lost 1 base and the V segment lost 6 bases, leaving 2 bases of the junction unmatched. DNA for the CDR3: TGTGCCAGCAGGGGGGACAGGGGGTCCTACGAGCAGTACTTC. Residues: CASRGDRGSYEQYF.

This clone showed up just once. J is TRBJ2-7 and V is TRBV7-3; 8 bases are a match to TRBD1. The CDR3 is made up of 15 amino acids. Germline V gene data show CDR1 as SGHTA and CDR2 as FQGTGA. J was trimmed by 2 bases and V by 3 bases; bases with no gene match: 6. The chain's CDR3 is CASSLGPQGAYEQYF. The CDR3 bases are TGTGCCAGCAGCTTGGGTCCACAGGGGGCCTACGAGCAGTACTTC.

This chain links TRBV6-5 with TRBJ1-2; a weak D match, TRBD1 (5 bases). Germline-derived CDR1 and CDR2 are MNHEY and SVGAGI. The CDR3 covers 11 residues. Trimming shortened V by 8 bases and J by 6 bases, and 10 bases separated the two germline ends. For the CDR3, the DNA is TGTGCCAGCGTAGAGGGGCATGGCTACACCTTC. Amino acids: CASVEGHGYTF.

The chain uses TRBV2 and TRBJ1-1, with 12 nucleotides matching TRBD1. CDR1 is SNHLY, CDR2 FYNNEI, per germline. The CDR3 is 15 amino acids. J gave up 3 bases and V 6 bases, and 5 bases lay outside the gene matches. This CDR3 is CASRRDRGHYTEAFF. The CDR3 DNA is TGTGCCAGCAGGAGGGACAGGGGGCACTACACTGAAGCTTTCTTT.

In this sample, this clone turned up a few times. The rearrangement joins TRBV28 to TRBJ1-5, with D unresolved. The germline V gene has CDR1 MDHEN and CDR2 SYDVKM. CDR3 length: 14 amino acids. Between the trimmed V and J ends, which lost 6 bases and 2 bases, there was a span of 11 bases. CDR3 amino acids: CASSQRIGNQPQHF. DNA of the CDR3: TGTGCCAGCAGCCAGCGTATTGGCAATCAGCCCCAGCATTTT.